The clone carrying this TCR beta chain has only a few counts. These data belong to a study of response to subunit inactivated influenza vaccine. In germline, CDR1 is MDHEN, CDR2 SYDVKM. The CDR3 spans 12 residues. Trimming shortened V by 5 bases and J by 5 bases, and 7 bases separated the two germline ends. TCRdb passed the RT-PCR reads through MiXCR, listing each CDR3 protein once. Among about 570,000 distinct CDR3 sequences listed, 11% were seen once. These data were also reused for a study on T cells expressing NK-cell markers. From that report: For TCR beta, cDNA was produced by 5'RACE template switching with UMIs. The study found dominant NKG2C+ clonotypes at roughly 1.0-7.5% of CD8+ T cells in over five donors. Whether expanded NKG2C+ T cell clones recognized HCMV stayed uncertain.

Sequences were derived from PBMCs from blood, sampled on the day of vaccination. The TCR sequence derives from a man over 45 who received an inactivated influenza vaccine. The chain is built from TRBV28 and TRBJ2-1; D not resolved. The CDR3 DNA reads as TGTGCCAGCAGTAGAAGGGACAATGAGCAGTTCTTC. It specifies CASSRRDNEQFF.